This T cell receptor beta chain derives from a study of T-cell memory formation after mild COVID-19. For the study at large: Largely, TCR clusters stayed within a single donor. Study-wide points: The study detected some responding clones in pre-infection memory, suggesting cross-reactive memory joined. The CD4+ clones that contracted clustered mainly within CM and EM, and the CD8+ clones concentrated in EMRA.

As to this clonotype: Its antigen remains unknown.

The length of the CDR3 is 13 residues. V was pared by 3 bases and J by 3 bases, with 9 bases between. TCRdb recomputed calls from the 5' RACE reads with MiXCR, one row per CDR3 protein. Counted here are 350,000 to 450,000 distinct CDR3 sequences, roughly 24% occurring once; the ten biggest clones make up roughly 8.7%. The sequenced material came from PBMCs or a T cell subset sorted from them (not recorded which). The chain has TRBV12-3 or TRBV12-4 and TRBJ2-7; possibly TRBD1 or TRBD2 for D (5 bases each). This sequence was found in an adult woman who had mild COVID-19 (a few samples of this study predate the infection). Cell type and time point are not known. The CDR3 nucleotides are TGTGCCAGCAGTTTTGGGGGAAACTACGAGCAGTACTTC. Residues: CASSFGGNYEQYF.